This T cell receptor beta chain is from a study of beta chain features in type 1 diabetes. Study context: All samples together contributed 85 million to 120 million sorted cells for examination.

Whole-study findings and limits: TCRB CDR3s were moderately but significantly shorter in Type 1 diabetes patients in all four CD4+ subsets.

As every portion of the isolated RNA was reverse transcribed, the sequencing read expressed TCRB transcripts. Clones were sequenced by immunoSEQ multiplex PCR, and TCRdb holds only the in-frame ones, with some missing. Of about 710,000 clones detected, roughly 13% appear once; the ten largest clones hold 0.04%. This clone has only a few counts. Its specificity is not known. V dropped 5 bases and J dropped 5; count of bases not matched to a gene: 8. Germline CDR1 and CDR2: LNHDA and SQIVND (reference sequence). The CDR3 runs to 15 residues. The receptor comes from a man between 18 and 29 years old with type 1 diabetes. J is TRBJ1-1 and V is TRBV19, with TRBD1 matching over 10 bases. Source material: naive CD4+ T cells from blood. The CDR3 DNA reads TGTGCCAGTAGTCCCCATTGGACAGGGGGGACTGAAGCTTTCTTT. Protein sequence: CASSPHWTGGTEAFF. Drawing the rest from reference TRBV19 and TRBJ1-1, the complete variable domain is DGGITQSPKYLFRKEGQNVTLSCEQNLNHDAMYWYRQDPGQGLRLIYYSQIVNDFQKGDIAEGYSVSREKKESFPLTVTSAQKNPTAFYLCASSPHWTGGTEAFFGQGTRLTVV.